Listed below are T cell receptor beta chains from one sample, sequenced in a study of shared clonotypes between healthy human individuals. The method was immunoSEQ multiplex PCR; TCRdb's version includes in-frame clones alone and lacks a portion of them. The repertoire has 450,000 to 650,000 clones, roughly 72% of them found once; the top ten carry around 13%. Sequencing used PBMCs. The receptors were sampled from a woman between 40 and 55 years old in good health. Some clones in this sample may be carry-over from other donors' samples. CDR3s leave out the opening cysteine and the closing phenylalanine or tryptophan.

CDR3aa	v_gene	j_gene
ASRGLAGGPGTQY	TRBV2	TRBJ2-5
ASSLEHYGYT	TRBV5-4	TRBJ1-2
ASSPYGTENIQY	TRBV11-1	TRBJ2-4
AWSVSSGSEQY	TRBV30	TRBJ2-7
ASRRQYEQY	TRBV2	TRBJ2-7
ASSSGGFYEQY	TRBV11-2	TRBJ2-7
ASSLAVGYEQY	TRBV5-6	TRBJ2-7
ASSLWTSGRPYNEQF	TRBV27	TRBJ2-1
ASSFFRDNYEQY	TRBV18	TRBJ2-7
ASSLASGVGYTQY	TRBV11-3	TRBJ2-3
ASSYGAGTEAF	TRBV7-8	TRBJ1-1
SATGLGAEAF	TRBV29-1	TRBJ1-1
ASRPSSGLAGGFEY	TRBV27	TRBJ2-7
ASSLSWVGDEQY	TRBV7-2	TRBJ2-7
ATQGFGQPQH	TRBV15	TRBJ1-5
ASSSAGLIEQY	TRBV11-2	TRBJ2-7
ASSTSGFTYEQY	TRBV7-9	TRBJ2-7
ASTPRSGLYYGYT	TRBV28	TRBJ1-2
SVGDSKSNEKLF	TRBV29-1	TRBJ1-4
ASNPTGGGYGYT	TRBV19	TRBJ1-2
ASSPGAPTGELF	TRBV7-3	TRBJ2-2